This paragraph covers one T cell receptor (beta chain) sequence. This sample stems from a study of cytomegalovirus exposure and HLA in healthy donors. The CDR3 covers 15 residues. Looked up from germline, CDR1 is SGHRS and CDR2 is YFSETQ. J lost 7 bases, V lost 2 bases, and 4 bases had no gene match. The PCR was carried out with 60 Vbeta primers and 13 Jbeta primers. Sequencing used immunoSEQ multiplex PCR; TCRdb keeps in-frame clones, though not all of them. The top ten hold roughly 0.097% of the sample, which has nearly 200,000 clones, approximately 83% seen once. The sample was PBMCs. This chain joins TRBV5-1 and TRBJ1-6; 9 bases line up with TRBD1. The source is a boy between 2 and 10 years old in good health and CMV-seronegative. CDR3: CASSFTGTGNSPLHF. The DNA for the CDR3 is TGCGCCAGCAGCTTCACAGGGACAGGGAATTCACCCCTCCACTTT.